Listed here are 8 T cell receptor beta chains from one sample, sequenced in a study of cytomegalovirus exposure and HLA in healthy donors. In the PCR, 60 Vbeta and 13 Jbeta primers were used. The table came from immunoSEQ multiplex PCR; TCRdb's copy has only in-frame clones and leaves some out. The table shows 120,000 or so clones, with around 84% occurring only once. Sequenced sample: PBMCs. These receptors were taken from a woman aged 40 to 49 in good health and CMV-seronegative.

This chain links TRBV28 with TRBJ2-5; 12 bases match TRBD1. The CDR3 length is 15 residues. Germline assignment: CDR1 MDHEN and CDR2 SYDVKM. With 8 bases clipped from V and 5 bases from J, the junction kept 9 bases outside the gene matches. CDR3 amino acids: CASVKGTGGRETQYF. CDR3 in DNA: TGTGCCAGCGTAAAGGGGACAGGGGGCCGGGAGACCCAGTACTTC.

V usage is TRBV7-2 and J usage is TRBJ2-5, with D perhaps TRBD1 or TRBD2 (5 bases each). The J call is doubtful: the DNA matches TRBJ2-7 better. Germline-derived CDR1 and CDR2 are SGHTA and FQGNSA. There are 13 residues in the CDR3. This CDR3 is CASSLITGHEQYF. The CDR3 region has the DNA TGTGCCAGCAGCTTAATAACGGGACACGAGCAGTACTTC.

The sample holds one count of this clone. V gene TRBV5-1 combines with J gene TRBJ2-6; D gene uncertain. There are 15 residues in the CDR3. CDR1 is SGHRS and CDR2 is YFSETQ in the germline V gene. Trimming took 4 bases from V and 0 from J, leaving 8 bases between them. CDR3: CASSRAYSGANVLTF. DNA for the CDR3: TGCGCCAGCAGCCGCGCCTACTCTGGGGCCAACGTCCTGACTTTC.

This chain connects TRBV9 to TRBJ1-1, with D possibly being TRBD1 (6 bases). V gave up 0 bases and J gave up 5 bases, with 8 bases separating them. Germline assignment: CDR1 SGDLS and CDR2 YYNGEE. This CDR3 is 13 amino acids long. The CDR3, as DNA: TGTGCCAGCAGCGTAGGAACAGGGACTGAAGCTTTCTTT. Its translation: CASSVGTGTEAFF.

This sequence joins TRBV4-2 and TRBJ2-3; 12 bases line up with TRBD2. J lost 2 bases, V lost 3 bases, and 15 bases had no gene match. The CDR3 is 20 residues long. Germline CDR1 LGHNA, CDR2 YNFKEQ. The CDR3 loop reads CASSQGTSGPLGGPTDTQYF. CDR3 nucleotides: TGTGCCAGCAGCCAGGGGACTAGCGGGCCCTTAGGGGGACCCACAGATACGCAGTATTTT.

This chain uses TRBV6-5 with TRBJ2-7; D possibly corresponds to TRBD2 (6 bases). The CDR3 totals 14 residues. The V gene lost 3 bases and the J gene lost 8 bases, with 17 bases spanning the gap. Germline CDR1 is MNHEY and CDR2 is SVGAGI. The CDR3 protein is CASSYTSTSEKQYF. Here the CDR3 DNA reads TGTGCCAGCAGTTATACTAGCACATCGGAAAAGCAGTACTTC.

This chain connects TRBV7-3 to TRBJ2-3; 8 bases fit TRBD2. The germline V gene has CDR1 SGHTA and CDR2 FQGTGA. The V and J ends lost 5 bases and 2 bases, in that order; junction bases with no gene match: 6. The CDR3 is 15 residues long. The CDR3 sequence is CASSLIAGFTDTQYF. The CDR3 coding sequence is TGTGCCAGCAGCCTGATAGCGGGATTCACAGATACGCAGTATTTT.

Here the CDR3 DNA reads TGTGCCAGCAGCCTTGGACAGGGGAGCGAGACCCAGTACTTC. It yields the protein CASSLGQGSETQYF. The chain recombines TRBV11-2 with TRBJ2-5, with 9 bases aligning to TRBD1. V gave up 5 bases and J gave up 5 bases; unmatched junction bases: 6. Germline V CDR1 and CDR2: SGHAT, FQNNGV. This CDR3 has 14 residues.